Listed below are T cell receptor beta chains from one sample, sequenced in a study of T-cell reconstitution after alpha-beta-depleted transplantation in children. TCRdb used MiXCR to reprocess the PCR reads, holding one entry per CDR3 protein. The sample holds some 80,000 distinct CDR3 sequences; 18% are singletons and the top ten take approximately 51%. Sequencing was performed on PBMCs, mostly from graft donor cells, taken 360 days after TCRalphabeta/CD19-depleted stem cell transplant. The source of these receptors is a male patient aged 2-10 years who had a stem cell transplant for acute lymphoblastic leukemia, so the T cells may come from the graft donor. CDR3s include the opening cysteine and the closing phenylalanine or tryptophan. D genes are given only for firm matches. A row's size may be missing; if present it is once, few, many or a size class.

v_call: TRBV9
clone_size: few
j_call: TRBJ2-1
d_call: TRBD1
cdr3_nt: TGTGCCAGCAGCGTAGGGACAGGAATCTACAATGAGCAGTTCTTC
cdr3_aa: CASSVGTGIYNEQFF

v_call: TRBV5-1
clone_size: few
j_call: TRBJ2-7
d_call: TRBD2
cdr3_nt: TGCGCCAGCAGCCCCGAAAGCGGGAGGGGTGAGCAGTACTTC
cdr3_aa: CASSPESGRGEQYF

v_call: TRBV24-1
clone_size: few
j_call: TRBJ2-1
d_call: -
cdr3_nt: TGTGCCACCAGTGACGGGAGCCGGCTCAAGAATGAGCAGTTCTTC
cdr3_aa: CATSDGSRLKNEQFF

v_call: TRBV6-1
clone_size: few
j_call: TRBJ2-1
d_call: TRBD1
cdr3_nt: TGTGCCAGCAGTGAAGTCGACAGGGGCCCCGGATACAATGAGCAGTTCTTC
cdr3_aa: CASSEVDRGPGYNEQFF

v_call: TRBV11-2
clone_size: -
j_call: TRBJ2-1
d_call: TRBD2
cdr3_nt: TGTGCCAGCAGCTGGGTAGCGGGAGTTCTTGAGCAGTTCTTC
cdr3_aa: CASSWVAGVLEQFF

v_call: TRBV5-6
clone_size: many
j_call: TRBJ2-5
d_call: -
cdr3_nt: TGTGCCAGCAGCTTTGTGGAGACCCAGTACTTC
cdr3_aa: CASSFVETQYF

v_call: TRBV12-3/TRBV12-4
clone_size: few
j_call: TRBJ1-1
d_call: -
cdr3_nt: TGTGCCAGCAGTTTAAGAGGCGGCAGGGTGAACACTGAAGCTTTCTTT
cdr3_aa: CASSLRGGRVNTEAFF

v_call: TRBV7-8
clone_size: -
j_call: TRBJ2-1
d_call: TRBD2
cdr3_nt: TGTGCCAGCAGCTTAGAGAGCGGGAGGCCCCATGAGCAGTTCTTC
cdr3_aa: CASSLESGRPHEQFF

v_call: TRBV5-1
clone_size: many
j_call: TRBJ1-2
d_call: -
cdr3_nt: TGCGCCAGCAGCTTCCCGTTGGGCTATGGCTACACCTTC
cdr3_aa: CASSFPLGYGYTF

v_call: TRBV4-1
clone_size: -
j_call: TRBJ2-7
d_call: TRBD2
cdr3_nt: TGCGCCAGCAGCCAACCGACTAGCGGGAGTCCCTACGAGCAGTACTTC
cdr3_aa: CASSQPTSGSPYEQYF

v_call: TRBV29-1
clone_size: -
j_call: TRBJ2-5
d_call: -
cdr3_nt: TGCAGCGTTTCCATACAAGAGACCCAGTACTTC
cdr3_aa: CSVSIQETQYF

v_call: TRBV5-4
clone_size: -
j_call: TRBJ2-3
d_call: -
cdr3_nt: TGTGCCAGCAGCCCCCACCCGGGACAACGGCCAGATACGCAGTATTTT
cdr3_aa: CASSPHPGQRPDTQYF

v_call: TRBV12-3/TRBV12-4
clone_size: -
j_call: TRBJ2-7
d_call: -
cdr3_nt: TGTGCCAGCAGCAGCAGGGCAATCTACGAGCAGTACTTC
cdr3_aa: CASSSRAIYEQYF

v_call: TRBV7-8
clone_size: many
j_call: TRBJ2-3
d_call: -
cdr3_nt: TGTGCCAGCAGCTTAGATCCGGGACGGACAGATACGCAGTATTTT
cdr3_aa: CASSLDPGRTDTQYF

v_call: TRBV29-1
clone_size: -
j_call: TRBJ1-2
d_call: TRBD1
cdr3_nt: TGCAGCGTTGTACAGGGGGCCTCTGGCTACACCTTC
cdr3_aa: CSVVQGASGYTF

v_call: TRBV19
clone_size: many
j_call: TRBJ1-2
d_call: -
cdr3_nt: TGTGCCACCTCAGAGGGATGGAATGGCTACACCTTC
cdr3_aa: CATSEGWNGYTF

v_call: TRBV5-5
clone_size: few
j_call: TRBJ2-7
d_call: -
cdr3_nt: TGTGCCAGCAGCTCAGGGTCCTACGAGCAGTACTTC
cdr3_aa: CASSSGSYEQYF

v_call: TRBV5-6
clone_size: many
j_call: TRBJ2-7
d_call: -
cdr3_nt: TGTGCCAGCAGCTTCTACACGGCTTCGGGCTACGAGCAGTACTTC
cdr3_aa: CASSFYTASGYEQYF